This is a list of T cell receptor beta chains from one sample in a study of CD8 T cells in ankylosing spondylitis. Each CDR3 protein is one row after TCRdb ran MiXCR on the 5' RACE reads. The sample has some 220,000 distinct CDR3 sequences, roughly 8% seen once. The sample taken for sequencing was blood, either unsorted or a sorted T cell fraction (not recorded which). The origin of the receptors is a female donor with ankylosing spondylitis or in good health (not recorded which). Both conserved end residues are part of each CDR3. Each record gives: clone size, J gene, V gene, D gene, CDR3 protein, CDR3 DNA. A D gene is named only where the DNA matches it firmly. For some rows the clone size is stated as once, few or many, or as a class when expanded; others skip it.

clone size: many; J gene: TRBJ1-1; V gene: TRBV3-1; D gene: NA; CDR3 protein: CASSRGVNTEAFF; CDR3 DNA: TGTGCCAGCAGCCGGGGGGTTAACACTGAAGCTTTCTTT
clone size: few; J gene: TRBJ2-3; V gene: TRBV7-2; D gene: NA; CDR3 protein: CASSLEYSRADTQYF; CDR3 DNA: TGTGCCAGCAGCTTAGAATACTCGCGGGCAGATACGCAGTATTTT
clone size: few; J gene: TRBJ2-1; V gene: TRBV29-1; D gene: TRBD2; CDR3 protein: CSDPTTSGRASTPYNEQFF; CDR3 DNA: TGCAGCGACCCGACGACTAGCGGGAGGGCCTCTACACCTTACAATGAGCAGTTCTTC
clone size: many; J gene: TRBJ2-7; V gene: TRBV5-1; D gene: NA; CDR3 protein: CASSKGGWEYEQYF; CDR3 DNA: TGCGCCAGCTCCAAAGGTGGTTGGGAGTACGAGCAGTACTTC
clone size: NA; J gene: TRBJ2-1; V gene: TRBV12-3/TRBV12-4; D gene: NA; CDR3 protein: CASRQRPESGEQFF; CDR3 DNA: TGTGCCAGCAGACAGCGGCCCGAATCCGGTGAGCAGTTCTTC
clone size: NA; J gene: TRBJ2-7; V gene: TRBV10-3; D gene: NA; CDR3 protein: CAVMAAGSPYEQYF; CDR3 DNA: TGTGCCGTCATGGCGGCGGGAAGCCCCTACGAGCAGTACTTC
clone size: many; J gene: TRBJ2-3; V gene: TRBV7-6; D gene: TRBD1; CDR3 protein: CASSLPRTGMDTQYF; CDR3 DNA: TGTGCCAGCAGCTTACCTCGGACAGGGATGGATACGCAGTATTTT
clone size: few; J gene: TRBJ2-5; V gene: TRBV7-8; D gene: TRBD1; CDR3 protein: CASSPLQGGETQYF; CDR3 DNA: TGTGCCAGCAGCCCGTTACAGGGGGGAGAGACCCAGTACTTC
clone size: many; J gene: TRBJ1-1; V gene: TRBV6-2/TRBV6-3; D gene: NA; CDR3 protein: CASSTGNTEAFF; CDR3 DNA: TGTGCCAGCTCTACAGGTAACACTGAAGCTTTCTTT
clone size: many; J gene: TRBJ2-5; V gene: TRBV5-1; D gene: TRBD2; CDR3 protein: CASTRIAGDQETQYF; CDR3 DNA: TGCGCCAGCACCAGGATAGCGGGAGACCAAGAGACCCAGTACTTC
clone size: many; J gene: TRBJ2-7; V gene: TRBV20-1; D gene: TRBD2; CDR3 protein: CSANEASGNLGYEQYF; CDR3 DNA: TGCAGTGCTAACGAGGCTAGCGGGAATTTGGGCTACGAGCAGTACTTC
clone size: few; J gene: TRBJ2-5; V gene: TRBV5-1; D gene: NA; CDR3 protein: CASSLGPRDQETQYF; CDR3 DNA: TGCGCCAGCAGCTTGGGACCTAGGGACCAAGAGACCCAGTACTTC
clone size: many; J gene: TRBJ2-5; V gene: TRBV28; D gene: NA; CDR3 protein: CASSLVSLETQYF; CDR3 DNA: TGTGCCAGCAGTTTAGTTTCATTAGAGACCCAGTACTTC
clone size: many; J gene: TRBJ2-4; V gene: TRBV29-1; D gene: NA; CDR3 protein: CSVEDRVGVSAKNIQYF; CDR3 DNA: TGCAGCGTTGAAGATCGGGTTGGGGTGTCGGCCAAAAACATTCAGTACTTC
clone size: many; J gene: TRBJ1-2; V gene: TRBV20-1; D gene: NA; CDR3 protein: CSAWTAYGYTF; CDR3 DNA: TGCAGTGCCTGGACAGCCTATGGCTACACCTTC
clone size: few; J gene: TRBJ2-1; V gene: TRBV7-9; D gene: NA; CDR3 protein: CASSSSGTPYEQFF; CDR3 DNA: TGTGCCAGCTCATCGTCCGGGACTCCCTATGAGCAGTTCTTC
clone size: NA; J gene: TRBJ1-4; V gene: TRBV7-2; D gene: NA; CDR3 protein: CASSLSYHRGEKLFF; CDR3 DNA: TGTGCCAGCAGCTTATCATACCACCGAGGGGAAAAACTGTTTTTT
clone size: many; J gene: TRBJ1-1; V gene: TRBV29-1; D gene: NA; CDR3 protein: CSVEEGPTTEAFF; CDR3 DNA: TGCAGCGTTGAAGAGGGTCCGACCACTGAAGCTTTCTTT
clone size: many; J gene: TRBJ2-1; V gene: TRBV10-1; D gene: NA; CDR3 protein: CASRGLSPYNEQFF; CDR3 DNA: TGCGCCAGCAGAGGGTTAAGTCCCTACAATGAGCAGTTCTTC
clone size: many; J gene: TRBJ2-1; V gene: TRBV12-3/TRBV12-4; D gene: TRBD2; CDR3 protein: CASRFSGRARNEQFF; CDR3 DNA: TGTGCCAGCAGGTTTAGCGGGAGGGCCAGGAATGAGCAGTTCTTC
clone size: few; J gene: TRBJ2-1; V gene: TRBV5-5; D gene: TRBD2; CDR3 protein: CASSLVPFSGSRYNEQFF; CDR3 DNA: TGTGCCAGCAGCTTGGTCCCCTTTAGCGGGAGTAGATACAATGAGCAGTTCTTC
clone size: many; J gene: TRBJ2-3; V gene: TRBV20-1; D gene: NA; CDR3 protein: CSAKGDFHGGTDTQYF; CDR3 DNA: TGCAGTGCTAAGGGGGACTTCCACGGCGGCACAGATACGCAGTATTTT
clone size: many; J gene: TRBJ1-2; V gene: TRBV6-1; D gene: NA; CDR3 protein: CASSEMTGPHYGYTF; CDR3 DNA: TGTGCCAGCAGTGAAATGACGGGCCCGCACTATGGCTACACCTTC
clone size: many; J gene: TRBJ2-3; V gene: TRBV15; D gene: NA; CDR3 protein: CATKFYRGRRSLSSADTQYF; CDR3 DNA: TGTGCCACCAAATTTTATCGGGGGCGACGAAGCCTATCCAGCGCAGATACGCAGTATTTT
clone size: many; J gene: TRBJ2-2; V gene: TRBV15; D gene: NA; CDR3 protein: CATSGLAAVPTGELFF; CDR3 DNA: TGTGCCACCAGCGGGCTTGCAGCGGTACCCACCGGGGAGCTGTTTTTT
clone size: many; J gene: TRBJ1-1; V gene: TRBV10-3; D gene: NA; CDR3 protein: CAISEASGSTEAFF; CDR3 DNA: TGTGCCATCAGTGAAGCCTCGGGGTCCACTGAAGCTTTCTTT
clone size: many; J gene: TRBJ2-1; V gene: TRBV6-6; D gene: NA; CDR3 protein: CASSYSTPANEQFF; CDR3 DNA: TGTGCCAGCAGTTACTCGACGCCGGCCAATGAGCAGTTCTTC
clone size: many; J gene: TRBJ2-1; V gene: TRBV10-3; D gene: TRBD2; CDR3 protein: CAISLGLAENNEQFF; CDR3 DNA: TGTGCCATCAGCCTAGGACTAGCGGAAAACAATGAGCAGTTCTTC
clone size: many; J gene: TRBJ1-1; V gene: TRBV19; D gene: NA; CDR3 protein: CASRQGDLNTEAFF; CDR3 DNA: TGTGCCAGTAGACAGGGAGACTTGAACACTGAAGCTTTCTTT
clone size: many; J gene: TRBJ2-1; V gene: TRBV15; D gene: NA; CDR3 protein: CATTGISYNEQFF; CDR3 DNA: TGTGCCACCACGGGAATCTCCTACAATGAGCAGTTCTTC
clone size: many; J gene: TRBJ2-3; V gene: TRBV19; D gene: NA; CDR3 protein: CASSILGDTQYF; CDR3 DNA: TGTGCCAGTAGTATATTAGGGGATACGCAGTATTTT
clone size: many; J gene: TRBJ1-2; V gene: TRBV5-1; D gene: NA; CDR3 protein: CASRRTDRYTF; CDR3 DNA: TGCGCCAGCCGTCGGACAGATCGGTACACCTTC
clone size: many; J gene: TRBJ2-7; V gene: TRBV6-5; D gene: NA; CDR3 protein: CASSYQADVGYEQYF; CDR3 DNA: TGTGCCAGCAGTTACCAGGCAGATGTCGGCTACGAGCAGTACTTC
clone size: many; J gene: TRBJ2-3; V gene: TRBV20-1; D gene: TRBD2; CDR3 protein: CSATSRTSGSPDTQYF; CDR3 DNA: TGCAGTGCTACCTCACGGACTAGCGGGAGTCCAGATACGCAGTATTTT
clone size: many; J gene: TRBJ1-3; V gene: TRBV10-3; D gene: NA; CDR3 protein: CAISETGNTIYF; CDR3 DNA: TGTGCCATCAGTGAGACCGGAAACACCATATATTTT
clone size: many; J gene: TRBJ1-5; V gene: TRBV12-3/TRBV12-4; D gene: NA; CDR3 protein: CASSHEQGGNQPQHF; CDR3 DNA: TGTGCCAGCAGCCACGAACAGGGAGGCAATCAGCCCCAGCATTTT
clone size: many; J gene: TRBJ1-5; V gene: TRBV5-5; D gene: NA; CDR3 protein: CASSLGGMNPDQPQHF; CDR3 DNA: TGTGCCAGCAGCCTAGGGGGAATGAACCCTGATCAGCCCCAGCATTTT